The clone carrying this T cell receptor beta chain is a singleton in its sample. Its target is unknown. The record originates from a study of shared clonotypes between healthy human individuals. The study, taken as a whole, reports: Some clonotypes were shared by all four sorted-subset donors, while others were not shared. The non-shared ones had lower generation probabilities than the shared ones.

Produced via immunoSEQ multiplex PCR; TCRdb's table is partial and in-frame only. The data contain about 960,000 clones, over 60% of them singletons. The CDR3 is 12 amino acids. Germline loops: CDR1 SGHRS, CDR2 YFSETQ. The V end was cut by 2 bases, the J end by 7 bases, with 7 bases between. This TCR derives from a man aged 18 to 29 in good health. Sequencing was performed on memory CD4+ T cells sorted from blood. Subset specified: CD45RA-negative fraction. This chain joins TRBV5-1 and TRBJ2-1; D gene ambiguous. CDR3 loop: CASSFTRNEQFF. CDR3 nucleotides: TGCGCCAGCAGCTTTACGAGGAATGAGCAGTTCTTC.